The rows below give T cell receptor beta chains drawn from one sample of a study of blood T cells in healthy people across ages. Each CDR3 protein gets one entry after TCRdb re-called the 5' RACE reads with MiXCR. The sample consists of 750,000 to 950,000 distinct CDR3 sequences, roughly 50% of them appearing once. Sequences were obtained from blood. The receptors originated from a man aged 80 or over in good health. Each CDR3 is given with its conserved first and last residue. D genes are given only for firm matches. Expanded clones get a size class; other rows say once, few or many, or leave the size out.

D: -
J: TRBJ2-2
V: TRBV7-2
size: -
DNA: TGTGCCAGCAGCCCCGCCCGGGACGCCGGGGAGCTGTTTTTT
CDR3: CASSPARDAGELFF

D: -
J: TRBJ2-3
V: TRBV27
size: -
DNA: TGTGCCAGCAGTTTCCGGCAGAACACAGATACGCAGTATTTT
CDR3: CASSFRQNTDTQYF

D: -
J: TRBJ2-3
V: TRBV29-1
size: -
DNA: TGCAGCCTCCAAGGGGGTCGTAGCACAGATACGCAGTATTTT
CDR3: CSLQGGRSTDTQYF

D: -
J: TRBJ2-4
V: TRBV7-9
size: -
DNA: TGTGCCAGCAGCTTAGCGGGGGGAAACATTCAGTACTTC
CDR3: CASSLAGGNIQYF

D: -
J: TRBJ2-3
V: TRBV27
size: -
DNA: TGTGCCAGCAAAACAAGCCATGGCGCAGATACGCAGTATTTT
CDR3: CASKTSHGADTQYF

D: TRBD2
J: TRBJ2-1
V: TRBV10-3
size: -
DNA: TGTGCCATCAGGGGGCCGGGAGGGCCCGGTGAGCAGTTCTTC
CDR3: CAIRGPGGPGEQFF

D: TRBD1
J: TRBJ2-7
V: TRBV3-1
size: -
DNA: TGTGCCAGCAGCCAGATGCCCAGACAGGGGGAAGGCTACGAGCAGTACTTC
CDR3: CASSQMPRQGEGYEQYF

D: -
J: TRBJ1-2
V: TRBV7-8
size: -
DNA: TGTGCCAGCAGCTTAGGACACGAGAACTATGGCTACACCTTC
CDR3: CASSLGHENYGYTF

D: TRBD2
J: TRBJ2-1
V: TRBV4-1
size: -
DNA: TGCGCCAGCAGCCAAGATCCCTCGGGAGGGCCCCTCTATGAGCAGTTCTTC
CDR3: CASSQDPSGGPLYEQFF

D: -
J: TRBJ2-7
V: TRBV20-1
size: -
DNA: TGCAGTGCCACATTGAAATCCCCATACGAGCAGTACTTC
CDR3: CSATLKSPYEQYF

D: -
J: TRBJ2-3
V: TRBV5-1
size: -
DNA: TGCGCCAGCAGCTTGTGGGGTGAGAGCACAGATACGCAGTATTTT
CDR3: CASSLWGESTDTQYF

D: -
J: TRBJ1-2
V: TRBV10-3
size: -
DNA: TGTGCCATCAGTGCTAAAGGGGCCGGGTATGGCTACACCTTC
CDR3: CAISAKGAGYGYTF

D: -
J: TRBJ2-7
V: TRBV5-5
size: few
DNA: TGTGCCAGCAGCCTGCAGGCGTCCTCCTACGAGCAGTACTTC
CDR3: CASSLQASSYEQYF

D: TRBD2
J: TRBJ2-1
V: TRBV6-5
size: few
DNA: TGTGCCAGCAACAGGGTAGCGGGGAGCTCCTACAATGAGCAGTTCTTC
CDR3: CASNRVAGSSYNEQFF

D: TRBD2
J: TRBJ2-1
V: TRBV5-1
size: once
DNA: TGCGCCAGCAGCCAAAGGACTAGCGTCAATGAGCAGTTCTTC
CDR3: CASSQRTSVNEQFF

D: TRBD1
J: TRBJ2-7
V: TRBV5-1
size: -
DNA: TGCGCCAGCAGTTCCTATAGGGACAGATCCTACGAGCAGTACTTC
CDR3: CASSSYRDRSYEQYF

D: -
J: TRBJ2-7
V: TRBV28
size: -
DNA: TGTGCCAGCAGTTTACCGCTGGGTGGGCTCTTGGGGAACGAGCAGTACTTC
CDR3: CASSLPLGGLLGNEQYF

D: -
J: TRBJ2-4
V: TRBV11-2
size: -
DNA: TGTGCCAGCAGCTTAGGGCAGGGGAGGGGTGCGGCCAAAAACATTCAGTACTTC
CDR3: CASSLGQGRGAAKNIQYF

D: -
J: TRBJ2-7
V: TRBV15
size: once
DNA: TGTGCCACCAGCAGAGAGGTGGCGGCCTGGAACGAGCAGTACTTC
CDR3: CATSREVAAWNEQYF

D: -
J: TRBJ2-5
V: TRBV6-1
size: -
DNA: TGTGCCAGCAGTGAAGTCGGAGCAGAGACCCAGTACTTC
CDR3: CASSEVGAETQYF

D: TRBD1
J: TRBJ1-1
V: TRBV3-1
size: -
DNA: TGTGCCAGCAGGCTCGGACAGGGGGCTGAAGCTTTCTTT
CDR3: CASRLGQGAEAFF

D: TRBD2
J: TRBJ2-4
V: TRBV7-8
size: -
DNA: TGTGCCAGCAGCTTAGAGCGGGAGGCCATTCAGTACTTC
CDR3: CASSLEREAIQYF

D: TRBD2
J: TRBJ2-5
V: TRBV29-1
size: -
DNA: TGCAGCGTTGAACACCTAGCGGGAGGACAGACCCAGTACTTC
CDR3: CSVEHLAGGQTQYF

D: TRBD2
J: TRBJ2-1
V: TRBV6-5
size: -
DNA: TGTGCCAGCAGTTCCAACCCCGGACTAGCGGGAGGAGGCAATGAGCAGTTCTTC
CDR3: CASSSNPGLAGGGNEQFF

D: -
J: TRBJ1-6
V: TRBV7-9
size: once
DNA: TGTGCCAGCAGCTCCCCCGGGTCCACTAAACCCCTCCACTTT
CDR3: CASSSPGSTKPLHF

D: -
J: TRBJ1-1
V: TRBV5-1
size: -
DNA: TGCGCCAGCAGCTTTTTCGGTCGAGACACTGAAGCTTTCTTT
CDR3: CASSFFGRDTEAFF

D: TRBD2
J: TRBJ2-1
V: TRBV9
size: -
DNA: TGTGCCAGCAGCGTAAGGACTAGCACCCATGAGCAGTTCTTC
CDR3: CASSVRTSTHEQFF

D: TRBD1
J: TRBJ2-1
V: TRBV6-1
size: -
DNA: TGTGCCAGCAGAAGACAGGGGGGAGACAATGAGCAGTTCTTC
CDR3: CASRRQGGDNEQFF

D: -
J: TRBJ2-3
V: TRBV5-1
size: -
DNA: TGCGTCAGCAGCTTGGAGGCCGAATCCACGCAGTATTTT
CDR3: CVSSLEAESTQYF

D: -
J: TRBJ1-2
V: TRBV29-1
size: few
DNA: TGCAGCGTCTCCGGTAACTATGGCTACACCTTC
CDR3: CSVSGNYGYTF

D: TRBD2
J: TRBJ2-7
V: TRBV7-2
size: -
DNA: TGTACCAGCAGCCCCGGCCCTCTAGCGGGCCTCGGGGACGAGCAGTACTTC
CDR3: CTSSPGPLAGLGDEQYF

D: TRBD1
J: TRBJ1-5
V: TRBV20-1
size: -
DNA: TGCAGTGCGAGGGACAGGGGAACAACTCAGCCCCAGCATTTT
CDR3: CSARDRGTTQPQHF

D: -
J: TRBJ2-7
V: TRBV24-1
size: -
DNA: TGTGCCACCAGTGACCGCGCCGCGGGGTCCTACGAGCAGTACTTC
CDR3: CATSDRAAGSYEQYF

D: TRBD2
J: TRBJ2-1
V: TRBV19
size: -
DNA: TGTGCCAGTAGTATAAGGCTAGCGGGAGGTATGAGCTCCTACAATGAGCAGTTCTTC
CDR3: CASSIRLAGGMSSYNEQFF

D: -
J: TRBJ2-3
V: TRBV28
size: -
DNA: TGTGCCAGCAGTCTACTTGATGGCACAGATACGCAGTATTTT
CDR3: CASSLLDGTDTQYF

D: -
J: TRBJ2-2
V: TRBV20-1
size: -
DNA: TGCAGTGCTGAGAAGCAACCTGGGGGCGGCACCGGGGAGCTGTTTTTT
CDR3: CSAEKQPGGGTGELFF

D: TRBD2
J: TRBJ2-1
V: TRBV20-1
size: -
DNA: TGCAGTGCTAGAGATCTAGCGGGATCCTACAATGAGCAGTTCTTC
CDR3: CSARDLAGSYNEQFF

D: -
J: TRBJ1-5
V: TRBV18
size: -
DNA: TGTGCCAGCTCACTGCGAATCAGTCCCAACCACAATCAGCCCCAGCATTTT
CDR3: CASSLRISPNHNQPQHF

D: -
J: TRBJ2-3
V: TRBV4-1
size: -
DNA: TGCGCCAGCAGCCCGGCTGGCAGGGCGAACAGATACGCGTATTTT
CDR3: CASSPAGRANRYAYF

D: TRBD2
J: TRBJ2-1
V: TRBV7-9
size: -
DNA: TGTGCCAGCAGCTTCCGTGCGGGAGAAACTGAGCAGTTCTTC
CDR3: CASSFRAGETEQFF

D: -
J: TRBJ1-2
V: TRBV20-1
size: -
DNA: TGCAGTGCTTTTCCCAGGGACCGCTACTATGGCTACACCTTC
CDR3: CSAFPRDRYYGYTF